This T cell receptor (beta chain) came from a study of beta chain features in type 1 diabetes. General study points: Type 1 diabetes patients had moderately but significantly shorter TCRB CDR3s in all four CD4+ subsets. Researchers could not determine here whether HLA type influences TCRB rearrangement. Healthy donors had naive, central memory and Treg TCRB repertoires that appeared less similar than those seen among patients. Fewer insertions but more deletions were seen at VDJ junctions in type 1 diabetes patients.

cDNA synthesis used the whole RNA isolate, giving expressed TCRB sequences. Assay: immunoSEQ multiplex PCR; the TCRdb copy retains only in-frame clones and omits some. The profile shows about 160,000 clones, approximately 8.1% of them singletons. From germline, CDR1 is GTSNPN and CDR2 SVGIG (reference sequence). This CDR3 is built from 14 residues. V dropped 1 base and J dropped 4; count of bases not matched to a gene: 4. This clone was seen only a few times. The antigen is undetermined. The chain recombines TRBV30 with TRBJ1-2; 9 bases are a match to TRBD1. The source material was central memory CD4+ T cells from blood. This clonotype was sampled from a man aged 18-30 years with type 1 diabetes. The CDR3 sequence: CAWSGTGAPYGYTF. The CDR3 DNA follows: TGTGCCTGGAGTGGGACAGGGGCGCCCTATGGCTACACCTTC.